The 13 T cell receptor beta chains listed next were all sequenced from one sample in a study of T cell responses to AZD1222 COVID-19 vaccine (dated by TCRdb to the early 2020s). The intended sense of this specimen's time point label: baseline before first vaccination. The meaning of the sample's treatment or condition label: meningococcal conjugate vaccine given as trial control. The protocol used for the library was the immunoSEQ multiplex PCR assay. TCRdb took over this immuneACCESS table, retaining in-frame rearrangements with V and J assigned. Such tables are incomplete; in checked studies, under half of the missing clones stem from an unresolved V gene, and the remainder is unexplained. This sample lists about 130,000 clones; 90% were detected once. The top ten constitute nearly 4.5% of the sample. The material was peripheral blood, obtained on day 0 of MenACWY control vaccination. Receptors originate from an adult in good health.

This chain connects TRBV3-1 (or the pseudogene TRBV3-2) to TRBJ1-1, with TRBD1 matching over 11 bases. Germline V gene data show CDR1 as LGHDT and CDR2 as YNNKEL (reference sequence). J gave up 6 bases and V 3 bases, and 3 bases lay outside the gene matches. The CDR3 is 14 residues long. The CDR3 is CASSHGTGGPEAFF. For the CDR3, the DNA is TGTGCCAGCAGCCACGGGACAGGGGGGCCTGAAGCTTTCTTT.

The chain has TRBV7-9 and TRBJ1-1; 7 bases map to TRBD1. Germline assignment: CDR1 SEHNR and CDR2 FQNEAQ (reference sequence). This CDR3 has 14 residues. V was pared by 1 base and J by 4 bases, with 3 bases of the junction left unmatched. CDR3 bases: TGTGCCAGCAGCTTAGAGGGGGCGAGCACTGAAGCTTTCTTT. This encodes CASSLEGASTEAFF. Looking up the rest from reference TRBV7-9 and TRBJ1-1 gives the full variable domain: DTGVSQNPRHKITKRGQNVTFRCDPISEHNRLYWYRQTLGQGPEFLTYFQNEAQLEKSRLLSDRFSAERPKGSFSTLEIQRTEQGDSAMYLCASSLEGASTEAFFGQGTRLTVV.

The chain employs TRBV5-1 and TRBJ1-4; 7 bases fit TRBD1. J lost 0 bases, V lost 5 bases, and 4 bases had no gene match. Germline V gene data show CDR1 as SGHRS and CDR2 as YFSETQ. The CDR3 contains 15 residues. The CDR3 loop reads CASSRDSSTNEKLFF. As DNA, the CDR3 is TGCGCCAGCAGTAGGGACAGTTCAACTAATGAAAAACTGTTTTTT. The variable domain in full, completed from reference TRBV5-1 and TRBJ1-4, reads KAGVTQTPRYLIKTRGQQVTLSCSPISGHRSVSWYQQTPGQGLQFLFEYFSETQRNKGNFPGRFSGRQFSNSRSEMNVSTLELGDSALYLCASSRDSSTNEKLFFGSGTQLSVL.

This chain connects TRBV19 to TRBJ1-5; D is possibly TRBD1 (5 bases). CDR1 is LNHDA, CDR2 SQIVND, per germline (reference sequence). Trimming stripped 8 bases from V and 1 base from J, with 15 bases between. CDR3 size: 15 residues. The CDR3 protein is CASDFPGPSNQPQHF. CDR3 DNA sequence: TGTGCCAGTGACTTTCCGGGACCGAGCAATCAGCCCCAGCATTTT.

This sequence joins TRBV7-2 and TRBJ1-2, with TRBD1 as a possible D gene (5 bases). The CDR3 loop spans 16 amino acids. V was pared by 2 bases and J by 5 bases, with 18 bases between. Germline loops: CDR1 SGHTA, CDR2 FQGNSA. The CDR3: CASSLFQGKGAYGYTF. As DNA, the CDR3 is TGTGCCAGCAGCTTATTTCAGGGCAAAGGGGCATATGGCTACACCTTC.

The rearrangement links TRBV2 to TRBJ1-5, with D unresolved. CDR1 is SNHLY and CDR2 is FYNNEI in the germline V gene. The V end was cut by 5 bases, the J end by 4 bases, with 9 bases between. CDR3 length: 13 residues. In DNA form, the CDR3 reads TGTGCCAGCAGTCCCGGGTGGAATCAGCCCCAGCATTTT. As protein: CASSPGWNQPQHF.

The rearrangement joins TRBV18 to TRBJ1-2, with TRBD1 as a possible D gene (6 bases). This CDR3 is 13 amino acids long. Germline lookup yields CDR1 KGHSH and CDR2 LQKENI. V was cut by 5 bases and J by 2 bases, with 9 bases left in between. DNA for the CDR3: TGTGCCAGCTCATCGGACAGAAACTATGGCTACACCTTC. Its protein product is CASSSDRNYGYTF.

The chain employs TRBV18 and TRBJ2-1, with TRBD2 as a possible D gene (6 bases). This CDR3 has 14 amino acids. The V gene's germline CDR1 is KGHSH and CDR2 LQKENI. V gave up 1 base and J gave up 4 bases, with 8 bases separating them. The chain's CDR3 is CASSPRDSYNEQFF. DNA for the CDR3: TGTGCCAGCTCACCACGGGACTCATACAATGAGCAGTTCTTC. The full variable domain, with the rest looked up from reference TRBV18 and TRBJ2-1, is NAGVMQNPRHLVRRRGQEARLRCSPMKGHSHVYWYRQLPEEGLKFMVYLQKENIIDESGMPKERFSAEFPKEGPSILRIQQVVRGDSAAYFCASSPRDSYNEQFFGPGTRLTVL.

For the CDR3, the DNA is TGTGCCAGCAGTCAGGGACAAATGCACTATGGCTACACCTTC. As protein: CASSQGQMHYGYTF. This chain joins TRBV28 and TRBJ1-2, with a tentative D call TRBD1 (6 bases). Looked up from germline, CDR1 is MDHEN and CDR2 is SYDVKM. This CDR3 spans 14 amino acids. Trimming pared 5 bases from V and 3 bases from J, leaving 13 bases between.

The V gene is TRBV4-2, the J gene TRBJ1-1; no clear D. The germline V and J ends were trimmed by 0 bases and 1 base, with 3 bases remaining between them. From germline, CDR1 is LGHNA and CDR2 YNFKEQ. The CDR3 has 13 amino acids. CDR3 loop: CASSQDGNTEAFF. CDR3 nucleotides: TGTGCCAGCAGCCAAGACGGGAACACTGAAGCTTTCTTT.

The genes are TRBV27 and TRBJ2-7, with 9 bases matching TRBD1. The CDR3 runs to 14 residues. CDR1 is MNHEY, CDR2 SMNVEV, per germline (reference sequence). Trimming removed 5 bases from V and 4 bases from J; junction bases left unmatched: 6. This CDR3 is CASSRPGQGYEQYF. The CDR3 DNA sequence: TGTGCCAGCAGTAGACCGGGACAGGGTTACGAGCAGTACTTC.

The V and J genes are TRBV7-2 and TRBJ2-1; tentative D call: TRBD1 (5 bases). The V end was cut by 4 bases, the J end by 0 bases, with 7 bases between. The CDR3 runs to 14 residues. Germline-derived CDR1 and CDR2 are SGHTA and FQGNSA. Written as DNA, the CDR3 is TGTGCCAGCAGCTACCAGGGCTCCTACAATGAGCAGTTCTTC. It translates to CASSYQGSYNEQFF.

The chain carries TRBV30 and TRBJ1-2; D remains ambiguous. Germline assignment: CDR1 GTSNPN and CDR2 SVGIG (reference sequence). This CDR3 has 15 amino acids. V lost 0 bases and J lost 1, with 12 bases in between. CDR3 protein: CAWSVQSTVNYGYTF. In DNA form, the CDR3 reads TGTGCCTGGAGTGTTCAGTCCACAGTTAACTATGGCTACACCTTC.